The 2 T cell receptor beta chains listed next were all sequenced from one sample in a study of T cells in Graves' hyperthyroidism and ophthalmopathy. Amplification of TCR beta CDR3 regions was performed using RNA transcripts as template. First-round RT-PCR with HTBI primers amplified the TCR CDR3 region. TCRdb analysed the multiplex PCR reads with MiXCR anew, one entry per CDR3 protein. This sample yields roughly 290,000 distinct CDR3 sequences, of which about a sixth are seen a single time; around 58% belongs to the top ten. The sample taken for sequencing was blood. These receptors were taken from a woman aged 60 to 75 with Graves' ophthalmopathy.

The table lists this clonotype with many counts. V gene TRBV20-1 combines with J gene TRBJ2-7; 13 bases fit TRBD2. The CDR3 covers 18 residues. The germline gives CDR1 DFQATT, CDR2 SNEGSKA (reference sequence). Trimming took 2 bases from V and 7 from J; bases not matched to a gene: 17. CDR3 amino acids: CSARPPTVRGLAGYEQYF. In nucleotides, the CDR3 is TGCAGTGCTAGACCTCCGACTGTTCGGGGACTAGCGGGATATGAGCAGTACTTC.

This clonotype was counted many times. V is TRBV20-1 and J is TRBJ1-1; D gene uncertain. Trimming pared 6 bases from V and 7 bases from J, leaving 15 bases between. This CDR3 is built from 12 residues. Germline V gene sequence: CDR1 DFQATT, CDR2 SNEGSKA (reference sequence). The CDR3 loop is CSAREGILEAFF. The CDR3 DNA reads as TGCAGTGCCCGGGAAGGAATCCTTGAAGCTTTCTTT.